This TCR beta chain was documented in a study of cytomegalovirus exposure and HLA in healthy donors. Study-level information: Earlier sequencing of some 190 million T cells yielded nearly 120 million unique TCR beta sequences. Of all 400 or so donors who were genotyped, roughly 85% belonged to the Caucasian-associated ancestry cluster.

This CDR3 region has 11 residues. Germline assignment: CDR1 DFQATT and CDR2 SNEGSKA (reference sequence). Trimming left V 4 bases short and J 3 bases short, with 7 bases between. 60 Vbeta and 13 Jbeta primers were used in PCR. TCRdb's table, derived via immunoSEQ multiplex PCR, lists solely in-frame clones and lacks some. The sample includes about 77,000 clones, roughly 75% of them seen just once. V is TRBV20-1 and J is TRBJ2-7; D remains ambiguous. Source material: PBMCs. The clonotype comes from a woman in her forties in good health and CMV-seronegative. This chain's CDR3 is CSATPNYEQYF. In DNA, the CDR3 is TGCAGTGCTACCCCTAACTACGAGCAGTACTTC.